This T cell receptor beta chain emerged from a study of blood T cell repertoires in COVID-19. Across the study: Specimens from acute and convalescent COVID-19 originated in the United States, Italy and Spain. Nucleic acid was either cDNA or gDNA, and it came from T cells, B-cell-depleted T cells, or PBMCs.

Under the authors' procedure: Estimated nucleated cell counts came from reference gene primer amplification. Profiled with immunoSEQ multiplex PCR; TCRdb holds only in-frame clones, not every one. For V, J and clone size, that table is used; D and trimming come from the DNA. The sample lists around 140,000 clones, roughly three quarters occurring once. There are 13 residues in the CDR3. Germline V lookup: CDR1 SGHTA, CDR2 FQGTGA. V was pared by 1 base and J by 15 bases, with 16 bases between. The material sequenced was peripheral blood. The J gene is TRBJ2-1, the V gene TRBV7-3; weak D call: TRBD2 (6 bases). This receptor was taken from a woman aged 55-70 years with acute or convalescent COVID-19. The CDR3 DNA sequence: TGTGCCAGCAGCTTAAATGCCGCGACTAGTTCGTTCTTC. As protein: CASSLNAATSSFF.